Listed here are 17 T cell receptor beta chains from one sample, sequenced in a study of blood T cells in healthy people across ages. Primed by a sample-barcoded 5' primer and a J-beta primer mix, a second PCR proceeded for 7 to 11 cycles. Using its own MiXCR run on the 5' RACE reads, TCRdb lists one record per CDR3 protein. The table has approximately 850,000 distinct CDR3 sequences, about three fifths seen once. Sequenced input: blood. The receptors here all came from a man aged 25-45 years in good health.

The chain couples TRBV6-2 or TRBV6-3 to TRBJ2-5; D is possibly TRBD1 or TRBD2 (5 bases each). This CDR3 is built from 14 residues. V was clipped by 5 bases and J by 11 bases, with 21 bases between them. The V gene's germline CDR1 is MNHEY and CDR2 SVGEGT. The CDR3: CASSRRPPGREQYF. CDR3 DNA sequence: TGTGCCAGCAGTAGGAGACCGCCGGGCAGGGAGCAGTACTTC.

This clonotype was observed a handful of times. V is TRBV18 and J is TRBJ1-4; D remains ambiguous. Germline V CDR1 and CDR2: KGHSH, LQKENI. V dropped 3 bases and J dropped 7 bases, with 12 bases sitting between them. This CDR3 is 14 amino acids long. CDR3 sequence: CASSPETDGEKLFF. CDR3 DNA: TGTGCCAGCTCACCTGAGACGGACGGTGAAAAACTGTTTTTT.

The chain carries TRBV20-1 and TRBJ2-7; possible D gene TRBD2, 5 bases. The V gene's germline CDR1 is DFQATT and CDR2 SNEGSKA (reference sequence). V lost 3 bases and J 2 bases, leaving 17 bases between the germline ends. This CDR3 region has 15 residues. Written as DNA, the CDR3 is TGCAGTGCTAGTCCCGGAGGCAGGCCGACCTACGAGCAGTACTTC. Its translation: CSASPGGRPTYEQYF.

This sequence joins TRBV18 and TRBJ2-7; D possibly corresponds to TRBD1 (6 bases). V was cut by 3 bases and J by 6 bases, with 12 bases left in between. This CDR3 contains 13 residues. Germline V gene sequence: CDR1 KGHSH, CDR2 LQKENI. CDR3 in amino acids: CASSPDSLCEQYF. In nucleotides, the CDR3 is TGTGCCAGCTCACCGGACAGTCTTTGCGAGCAGTACTTC. Supplemented by reference TRBV18 and TRBJ2-7, the full variable domain reads NAGVMQNPRHLVRRRGQEARLRCSPMKGHSHVYWYRQLPEEGLKFMVYLQKENIIDESGMPKERFSAEFPKEGPSILRIQQVVRGDSAAYFCASSPDSLCEQYFGPGTRLTVT.

The V and J genes are TRBV12-3 or TRBV12-4 and TRBJ2-5; 9 bases fit TRBD2. This CDR3 has 15 residues. Unmatched junction bases numbered 11, after V lost 7 bases and J lost 5 bases. CDR3 DNA sequence: TGTGCCAGCAACTCAGCGGGAGGACTCCACGAGACCCAGTACTTC. It yields the protein CASNSAGGLHETQYF.

The gene calls are TRBV6-5 and TRBJ2-7; a possible D gene is TRBD2 (5 bases). The end of the DNA aligns better with TRBJ2-5, so the J call may be wrong. CDR3 length: 12 residues. Germline CDR1 reads MNHEY; CDR2 reads SVGAGI. The DNA for the CDR3 is TGTGCCAGCAGTTACACCCGGGGGACCCAGTACTTC. This sequence encodes CASSYTRGTQYF.

The V and J genes are TRBV5-1 and TRBJ2-7, with 9 bases identical to TRBD1. The CDR3 runs 15 residues. V lost 4 bases to trimming and J lost 7 bases; unmatched junction nucleotides: 12. Germline V lookup: CDR1 SGHRS, CDR2 YFSETQ. For the CDR3, the DNA is TGCGCCAGCAGCCTGGTGGGACAGGGCGCTAATGAGCAGTACTTC. This translates into CASSLVGQGANEQYF.

The chain carries TRBV27 and TRBJ2-6, with TRBD1 matching 10 bases. The CDR3 consists of 19 residues. V lost 2 bases, J lost 2 bases, and 9 bases stayed unmatched. Germline V lookup: CDR1 MNHEY, CDR2 SMNVEV (reference sequence). The CDR3 DNA reads TGTGCCAGCAGTTTACGGGGACAGGGGAAACTTCCTGGGGCCAACGTCCTGACTTTC. It specifies CASSLRGQGKLPGANVLTF. Based on the CDR3 plus reference TRBV27 and TRBJ2-6, the full variable domain is EAQVTQNPRYLITVTGKKLTVTCSQNMNHEYMSWYRQDPGLGLRQIYYSMNVEVTDKGDVPEGYKVSRKEKRNFPLILESPSPNQTSLYFCASSLRGQGKLPGANVLTFGAGSRLTVL.

V usage is TRBV27 and J usage is TRBJ2-1, with 7 bases identical to TRBD2. CDR1 MNHEY and CDR2 SMNVEV come from the germline V gene (reference sequence). V lost 4 bases and J lost 8; bases outside the gene matches: 20. The CDR3 loop spans 18 amino acids. The CDR3 bases are TGTGCCAGCAGTTCCTCCCTCATTCAAGGAATCCGGGGGGATGAGCAGTTCTTC. The encoded protein is CASSSSLIQGIRGDEQFF.

Worth noting for this clonotype: Relative to the germline gene, one junction end is altered; a read error may explain this. V gene TRBV12-3 or TRBV12-4 combines with J gene TRBJ2-3; TRBD2 matches 8 bases. The CDR3 has 14 residues. In DNA form, the CDR3 reads TGTGCCAGCCATGGCGGGGGGAGAGCAGATATGCAGTATTTT. It encodes CASHGGGRADMQYF.

The V gene is TRBV5-5, the J gene TRBJ2-5; D is uncertain. V was cut by 4 bases and J by 3 bases, with 10 bases left in between. The CDR3 is 13 residues long. Germline CDR1 and CDR2: SGHKS and YYEKEE (reference sequence). CDR3 bases: TGTGCCAGCAGCAAGGGTGTTGAAGAGACCCAGTACTTC. This encodes CASSKGVEETQYF.

This chain links TRBV6-2 or TRBV6-3 with TRBJ2-7, with D perhaps matching TRBD1 (7 bases). The length of the CDR3 is 15 residues. Per the germline V gene, CDR1 is MNHEY and CDR2 is SVGEGT. V was trimmed by 9 bases and J by 3 bases, leaving 21 bases between them. In DNA form, the CDR3 reads TGTGCCAGTATCTCAGGGGGGAGTCTCTACTACGAGCAGTACTTC. Amino acid sequence: CASISGGSLYYEQYF.

This clonotype occurred once. V is TRBV6-1 and J is TRBJ1-5; 7 bases fit TRBD1. Germline CDR1 MNHNS, CDR2 SASEGT. The trim removed 3 bases at V and 0 bases at J, leaving 2 bases unmatched. The CDR3 is 15 amino acids. The CDR3 reads CASSETGFSNQPQHF. DNA of the CDR3: TGTGCCAGCAGTGAGACAGGGTTTAGCAATCAGCCCCAGCATTTT.

About this clonotype itself: An end of the junction differs from the germline gene, which may be a read error. The chain couples TRBV20-1 to TRBJ1-2; tentative D call: TRBD1 (5 bases). The CDR3 spans 15 residues. CDR1 is DFQATT and CDR2 is SNEGSKA in the germline V gene (reference sequence). CDR3 sequence reads: CSARPAGQFNCGYTF. The CDR3 DNA sequence: TGCAGTGCCCGGCCAGCGGGGCAGTTCAACTGTGGCTACACCTTC.

Only one count was recorded for this clonotype. This rearrangement joins TRBV6-5 to TRBJ2-1, with 7 nucleotides matching TRBD2. J lost 0 bases, V lost 2 bases, and 10 bases had no gene match. From germline, CDR1 is MNHEY and CDR2 SVGAGI. The CDR3 totals 18 residues. CDR3 sequence reads: CASSYTLLATSSYNEQFF. For the CDR3, the DNA is TGTGCCAGCAGTTACACCCTACTAGCGACAAGCTCCTACAATGAGCAGTTCTTC.

This clonotype was found many times. The chain carries TRBV5-1 and TRBJ2-3; D gene uncertain. The length of the CDR3 is 12 residues. With 4 bases removed from V and 2 bases from J, the gap between germline ends came to 5 bases. Looked up from germline, CDR1 is SGHRS and CDR2 is YFSETQ. The CDR3 sequence is CASSLNTDTQYF. CDR3 in DNA: TGCGCCAGCAGCCTGAACACAGATACGCAGTATTTT.

This clonotype has just a few counts. The rearrangement uses TRBV20-1 and TRBJ1-1; D not certain. Between the trimmed V and J ends, which lost 3 bases and 4 bases, there was a span of 12 bases. Germline V gene lookup returns CDR1 DFQATT and CDR2 SNEGSKA (reference sequence). This CDR3 is built from 13 residues. The CDR3 sequence: CSARSTLGTEAFF. DNA for the CDR3: TGCAGTGCTAGGAGTACCCTCGGCACTGAAGCTTTCTTT.